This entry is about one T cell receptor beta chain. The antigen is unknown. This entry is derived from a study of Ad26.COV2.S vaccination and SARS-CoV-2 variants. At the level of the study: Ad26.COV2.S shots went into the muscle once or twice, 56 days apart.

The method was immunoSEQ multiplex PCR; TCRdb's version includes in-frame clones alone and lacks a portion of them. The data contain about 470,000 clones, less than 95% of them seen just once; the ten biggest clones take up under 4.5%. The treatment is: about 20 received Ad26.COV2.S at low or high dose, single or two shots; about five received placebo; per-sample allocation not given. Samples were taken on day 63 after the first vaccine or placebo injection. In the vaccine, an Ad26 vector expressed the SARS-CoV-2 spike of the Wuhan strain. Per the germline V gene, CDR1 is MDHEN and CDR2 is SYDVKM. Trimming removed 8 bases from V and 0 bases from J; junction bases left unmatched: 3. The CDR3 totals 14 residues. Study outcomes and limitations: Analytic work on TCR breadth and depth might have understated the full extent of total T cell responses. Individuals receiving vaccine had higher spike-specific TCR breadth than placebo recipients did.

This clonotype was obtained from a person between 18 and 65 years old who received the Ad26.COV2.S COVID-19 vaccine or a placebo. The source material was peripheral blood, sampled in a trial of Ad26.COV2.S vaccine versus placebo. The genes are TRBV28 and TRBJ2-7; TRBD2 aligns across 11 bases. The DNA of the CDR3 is TGTGCCAGCGTGGGACTAGCGGACTCCTACGAGCAGTACTTC. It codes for CASVGLADSYEQYF. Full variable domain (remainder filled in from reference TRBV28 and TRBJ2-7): DVKVTQSSRYLVKRTGEKVFLECVQDMDHENMFWYRQDPGLGLRLIYFSYDVKMKEKGDIPEGYSVSREKKERFSLILESASTNQTSMYLCASVGLADSYEQYFGPGTRLTVT.